This entry lists 2 T cell receptor beta chains sequenced from one sample in a study of PD-1 blockade in classical Hodgkin lymphoma. The time point here: newly diagnosed, previously untreated cHL patient sample. It was by magnetic negative selection that CD4+ T cells were purified from thawed PBMCs. Here immunoSEQ multiplex PCR was the method, and the copy in TCRdb shows in-frame clones only, minus some. The sample includes around 30,000 clones, about 89% of them seen just once. Sequences were obtained from CD4+ T cells from blood. All receptors come from a human donor with classical Hodgkin lymphoma.

This chain links TRBV7-9 with TRBJ1-1; no clear D gene. The length of the CDR3 is 15 residues. CDR1 is SEHNR, CDR2 FQNEAQ, per germline (reference sequence). Deletions cut 1 base from V and 7 bases from J, with 16 bases between. CDR3 sequence reads: CASSLGGEAGGEAFF. The CDR3 DNA is TGTGCCAGCAGCTTAGGGGGTGAGGCAGGAGGTGAAGCTTTCTTT.

This chain's CDR3 is CASSVRGIPGELFF. The CDR3 DNA sequence: TGTGCCAGCAGCGTACGGGGAATTCCCGGGGAGCTGTTTTTT. This chain uses TRBV9 with TRBJ2-2, with a weak D call TRBD2 (5 bases). Germline V gene lookup returns CDR1 SGDLS and CDR2 YYNGEE. This CDR3 spans 14 amino acids. The germline V and J ends were trimmed by 1 base and 6 bases, with 10 bases remaining between them.